These 24 T cell receptor beta chains were all obtained from the same sample, sequenced in a study of blood T cells in healthy people across ages. A sample-barcoded 5' primer and a J-beta primer mix were used in a second PCR of roughly 6 to 12 cycles. TCRdb ran MiXCR on the 5' RACE reads and lists one entry per CDR3 protein. Of about 1.8 million distinct CDR3 sequences in the sample, roughly 50% were seen once. Sequencing was done on a sample of blood. These receptor sequences come from a woman between 35 and 50 years old in good health.

The chain joins TRBV7-9 to TRBJ2-7; a weak D match, TRBD2 (5 bases). V was pared by 5 bases and J by 7 bases, with 15 bases between. Looked up from germline, CDR1 is SEHNR and CDR2 is FQNEAQ (reference sequence). The CDR3 has 13 amino acids. The CDR3 bases are TGTGCCAGCAGCCCTGAACTGGAGCGGGAGCAGTACTTC. It is translated as CASSPELEREQYF. Using reference TRBV7-9 and TRBJ2-7 for the parts outside the CDR3, the full variable domain is DTGVSQNPRHKITKRGQNVTFRCDPISEHNRLYWYRQTLGQGPEFLTYFQNEAQLEKSRLLSDRFSAERPKGSFSTLEIQRTEQGDSAMYLCASSPELEREQYFGPGTRLTVT.

The CDR3 coding sequence is TGCAGTGCTAGAGTTCCGTTGGGCAGGGGGCGCGGAGAGACCCAGTACTTC. Translation gives CSARVPLGRGRGETQYF. The rearrangement uses TRBV20-1 and TRBJ2-7; 8 nucleotides match TRBD1. The DNA end is more similar to TRBJ2-5, so the J call may be wrong. This CDR3 comprises 17 residues. CDR1 is DFQATT and CDR2 is SNEGSKA in the germline V gene (reference sequence).

This clonotype has only a few counts. V is TRBV28 and J is TRBJ2-5, with 7 bases matching TRBD1. Per germline, CDR1 MDHEN and CDR2 SYDVKM. The length of the CDR3 is 14 residues. Losses at the gene ends were 4 bases for V and 5 bases for J; bases not matched to a gene: 7. Here the CDR3 reads CASSSLQGMETQYF. CDR3 bases: TGTGCCAGCAGTTCTCTACAGGGGATGGAGACCCAGTACTTC.

The sample holds a few counts of this clonotype. The CDR3 DNA reads as TGTGCCAGCAGCTTGGGGCGAAACTCCTACAATGAGCAGTTCTTC. Residues: CASSLGRNSYNEQFF. The chain couples TRBV7-3 to TRBJ2-1; maybe TRBD1 (5 bases). V dropped 3 bases and J dropped 0 bases, with 9 bases sitting between them. Germline loops: CDR1 SGHTA, CDR2 FQGTGA. The CDR3 contains 15 residues.

V is TRBV12-3 or TRBV12-4 and J is TRBJ1-2; TRBD1 agrees at 7 bases. The CDR3 covers 15 residues. J was trimmed by 1 base and V by 5 bases; bases with no gene match: 7. The CDR3: CASSPHRGINYGYTF. CDR3 in DNA: TGTGCCAGCAGTCCACACAGGGGAATTAACTATGGCTACACCTTC.

The chain has TRBV27 and TRBJ1-1; D remains unclear. This CDR3 is 14 amino acids long. V was pared by 5 bases and J by 4 bases, with 14 bases between. Germline CDR1 is MNHEY and CDR2 is SMNVEV (reference sequence). CDR3 nucleotide sequence: TGTGCCAGCAGTGCCGTCAATTTGGGCACTGAAGCTTTCTTT. This codes for CASSAVNLGTEAFF.

This clonotype was seen just once. The chain is built from TRBV28 and TRBJ1-6; the D is unclear. This CDR3 contains 15 residues. Trimming left V 5 bases short and J 1 base short, with 9 bases between. The germline gives CDR1 MDHEN, CDR2 SYDVKM. CDR3 bases: TGTGCCAGCAGTCGCAAGGTTTCCTATAATTCACCCCTCCACTTT. Translation: CASSRKVSYNSPLHF.

This clonotype was observed at least ten times. The chain is built from TRBV18 and TRBJ2-1; 7 nucleotides align to TRBD1. CDR3 length: 14 amino acids. Unmatched junction bases numbered 6, after V lost 8 bases and J lost 2 bases. Germline CDR1 reads KGHSH; CDR2 reads LQKENI. The CDR3 region has the DNA TGTGCCAGCAGCCCCGGGACAGCCTACAATGAGCAGTTCTTC. Its protein is CASSPGTAYNEQFF.

This chain links TRBV11-1 with TRBJ2-4; perhaps D is TRBD1 or TRBD2 (5 bases each). The CDR3 runs 17 residues. The V end was cut by 5 bases, the J end by 2 bases, with 19 bases between. Germline V gene data show CDR1 as SGHAT and CDR2 as FQDESV (reference sequence). CDR3 nucleotides: TGTGCCAGCAGCCCCACCTCAGGGAGTCGGCCCAAAAACATTCAGTACTTC. Amino acids: CASSPTSGSRPKNIQYF. Supplemented by reference TRBV11-1 and TRBJ2-4, the full variable domain reads EAEVAQSPRYKITEKSQAVAFWCDPISGHATLYWYRQILGQGPELLVQFQDESVVDDSQLPKDRFSAERLKGVDSTLKIQPAELGDSAMYLCASSPTSGSRPKNIQYFGAGTRLSVL.

This clonotype was seen at least ten times. The chain has TRBV7-2 and TRBJ1-2; D is ambiguous. V gave up 4 bases and J gave up 4 bases, with 13 bases separating them. Germline CDR1 SGHTA, CDR2 FQGNSA. The CDR3 runs 14 residues. The CDR3 spells CASSSYRGIYGYTF. The DNA of the CDR3 is TGTGCCAGCAGCTCCTACAGAGGTATCTATGGCTACACCTTC. The whole variable domain, filled in from reference TRBV7-2 and TRBJ1-2, reads GAGVSQSPSNKVTEKGKDVELRCDPISGHTALYWYRQSLGQGLEFLIYFQGNSAPDKSGLPSDRFSAERTGGSVSTLTIQRTQQEDSAVYLCASSSYRGIYGYTFGSGTRLTVV.

The chain has TRBV3-1 and TRBJ2-7, with 9 bases lining up with TRBD2. After removal of 4 bases from V and 1 base from J, the junction contained 8 bases not matched to a gene. The CDR3 spans 16 residues. Per germline, CDR1 LGHDT and CDR2 YNNKEL (reference sequence). Here the CDR3 DNA reads TGTGCCAGCAGCCCTGAGAGCGGGGGGCCTTCCTACGAGCAGTACTTC. Protein product: CASSPESGGPSYEQYF.

J is TRBJ2-7 and V is TRBV2; D unresolved. V gave up 6 bases and J gave up 2 bases, with 11 bases separating them. The germline CDR1 and CDR2 sequences are SNHLY and FYNNEI. This CDR3 contains 13 residues. The CDR3 spells CASRDVSTYEQYF. The CDR3, as DNA: TGTGCCAGCAGGGACGTCTCCACCTACGAGCAGTACTTC. Supplemented by reference TRBV2 and TRBJ2-7, the full variable domain reads EPEVTQTPSHQVTQMGQEVILRCVPISNHLYFYWYRQILGQKVEFLVSFYNNEISEKSEIFDDQFSVERPDGSNFTLKIRSTKLEDSAMYFCASRDVSTYEQYFGPGTRLTVT.

This chain links TRBV24-1 with TRBJ1-1; D is uncertain. In germline, CDR1 is KGHDR, CDR2 SFDVKD. V lost 1 base to trimming and J lost 1 base, with 6 bases between them. The CDR3 totals 14 residues. CDR3 nucleotide sequence: TGTGCCACCAGTGATTTCGGCAGGAACACTGAAGCTTTCTTT. Residues: CATSDFGRNTEAFF.

The rearrangement uses TRBV5-6 and TRBJ2-1, with TRBD1 as a possible D gene (6 bases). The CDR3 is made up of 16 amino acids. Trimming took 0 bases from V and 0 from J, leaving 10 bases between them. Germline V gene data show CDR1 as SGHDT and CDR2 as YYEEEE. The DNA of the CDR3 is TGTGCCAGCAGCTTGGGGCAGGACAGCTCCTACAATGAGCAGTTCTTC. This translates into CASSLGQDSSYNEQFF.

In its sample, this clonotype was seen a few times. This chain joins TRBV20-1 and TRBJ2-5; 8 bases line up with TRBD1. Germline CDR1 and CDR2: DFQATT and SNEGSKA (reference sequence). This CDR3 region has 14 residues. Unmatched junction bases numbered 11, after V lost 6 bases and J lost 5 bases. The CDR3 region is CSARRQGPGETQYF. The CDR3 DNA reads as TGCAGTGCACGACGACAGGGGCCGGGGGAGACCCAGTACTTC.

The chain carries TRBV9 and TRBJ2-3; no reliable D call. The CDR3 sequence is 14 residues long. V was shortened by 0 bases and J by 0 bases, with 5 bases between the two germline ends. CDR1 and CDR2 (germline): SGDLS, YYNGEE. The CDR3, as DNA: TGTGCCAGCAGCGTAGTAGCTAGCACAGATACGCAGTATTTT. This gives the protein CASSVVASTDTQYF.

The chain uses TRBV7-3 and TRBJ2-5; unclear D gene. The ends were cut back, 4 bases at V and 0 bases at J, with 6 bases in the middle. Germline CDR1 is SGHTA and CDR2 is FQGTGA. CDR3 length: 13 residues. In DNA, the CDR3 is TGTGCCAGCAGCTCCTTACACCAAGAGACCCAGTACTTC. Translation: CASSSLHQETQYF.

On this clonotype itself: Compared with germline, one end of the junction differs, possibly owing to a read error. This chain uses TRBV24-1 with TRBJ2-3; D is tentatively TRBD1 or TRBD2 (7 bases each). Germline V gives CDR1 KGHDR, CDR2 SFDVKD. The CDR3 runs to 14 residues. CDR3 coding DNA: TGTGCCACCCGTGACAGGGACTACACAGATACGCAGTATTTT. Residues: CATRDRDYTDTQYF.

This clonotype appeared a few times. The V call is TRBV7-9, the J call TRBJ2-5; perhaps TRBD1 as D (6 bases). V was clipped by 5 bases and J by 4 bases, with 23 bases between them. The CDR3 is 17 amino acids. Germline values: CDR1 SEHNR, CDR2 FQNEAQ (reference sequence). CDR3 nucleotides: TGTGCCAGCAGCCGCACTCGGGACAACCTTCGGGGAGAGACCCAGTACTTC. Its translation is CASSRTRDNLRGETQYF.

This clonotype was seen only a few times. V gene TRBV20-1 combines with J gene TRBJ2-5, with D possibly TRBD1 on 5 matching bases. The CDR3 is 12 amino acids. Per germline, CDR1 DFQATT and CDR2 SNEGSKA (reference sequence). The V end was cut by 6 bases, the J end by 0 bases, with 8 bases between. CDR3 sequence: CSAKTDQETQYF. The CDR3 DNA sequence: TGCAGTGCCAAGACAGACCAAGAGACCCAGTACTTC.

V and J are TRBV7-2 and TRBJ2-3; 11 positions agree with TRBD2. The length of the CDR3 is 20 residues. V lost 4 bases, J lost 1 base, and 16 bases stayed unmatched. Germline CDR1 is SGHTA and CDR2 is FQGNSA. This chain's CDR3 is CASSSPPGLAELYRTDTQYF. The CDR3 DNA reads TGTGCCAGCAGCTCCCCCCCGGGACTAGCGGAGTTGTACCGCACAGATACGCAGTATTTT.

The chain links TRBV11-1 to TRBJ2-5; 7 bases are shared with TRBD2. Germline CDR1 reads SGHAT; CDR2 reads FQDESV (reference sequence). The V and J ends lost 1 base and 2 bases, in that order; junction bases with no gene match: 7. The CDR3 runs 16 residues. The CDR3 is CASSLETSGVQETQYF. DNA for the CDR3: TGTGCCAGCAGCTTAGAAACGAGCGGGGTACAAGAGACCCAGTACTTC.

This chain connects TRBV6-5 to TRBJ2-7; 7 positions match TRBD1. Looked up from germline, CDR1 is MNHEY and CDR2 is SVGAGI. V was pared by 5 bases and J by 0 bases, with 4 bases of the junction left unmatched. This CDR3 is 14 amino acids long. In DNA, the CDR3 is TGTGCCAGCAGTGACAGGGCCCACTCCTACGAGCAGTACTTC. Its protein product is CASSDRAHSYEQYF.

This clonotype was observed a few times. The chain joins TRBV20-1 to TRBJ2-6, with D possibly matching TRBD1 (5 bases). The CDR3 length is 14 residues. V was clipped by 5 bases and J by 2 bases, with 10 bases between them. The V gene's germline CDR1 is DFQATT and CDR2 SNEGSKA (reference sequence). The CDR3, as DNA: TGCAGTGCTTCGACAGTTACTGGGGCCAACGTCCTGACTTTC. Translating it yields CSASTVTGANVLTF.